This TCR beta chain was profiled in a study of T cell responses to AZD1222 COVID-19 vaccine. This clone was found once. The target antigen is unknown. Findings and caveats of the study: Females outnumbered males among donors, who were mostly white British; clonal diversity was possibly underestimated.

In germline, CDR1 is MNHEY, CDR2 SMNVEV (reference sequence). This CDR3 is 17 amino acids long. V dropped 7 bases and J dropped 8; count of bases not matched to a gene: 22. The assay was immunoSEQ multiplex PCR, and TCRdb's table has in-frame clones only and misses some. Counted here are around 77,000 clones, 86% occurring once; the ten biggest clones make up about 2.4%. The clonotype comes from an adult in good health. The chain has TRBV27 and TRBJ1-2; TRBD1 matches at 7 bases. The sample was peripheral blood, taken on day 0 of AZD1222 vaccination. CDR3 nucleotides: TGTGCCAGCACCGCGAACCGGATGACAGGGCTCGTAGGAGGCTACACCTTC. Protein sequence: CASTANRMTGLVGGYTF.